The clone carrying this TCR beta chain showed up many times. Per the germline V gene, CDR1 is SQVTM and CDR2 is ANQGSEA. The V gene lost 3 bases and the J gene lost 2 bases, with 5 bases spanning the gap. The CDR3 has 12 amino acids. These data originate in a study of T cells after yellow fever vaccination. TCRdb re-called the 5' RACE reads through MiXCR, storing one row per CDR3 protein. Seen here are tens of thousands of distinct CDR3 sequences, roughly 4.5% observed once, and the top ten hold around 35%. The genes are TRBV29-1 and TRBJ1-3, with D unclear. The sequenced sample was PBMCs, either bulk or a sorted T-cell subset (CD4+, CD8+, memory, or dextramer-sorted; not recorded which), obtained on the day of the yellow fever booster vaccination. This receptor was taken from a man younger than 35 who received the YFV17D yellow fever vaccine. CDR3 sequence (DNA): TGCAGCGTTGACGGGACTGGAAACACCATATATTTT. This translates into CSVDGTGNTIYF.